This T cell receptor (beta chain) emerged from a study of cytomegalovirus exposure and HLA in healthy donors. With V trimmed by 3 bases and J by 5 bases, 6 bases remained unmatched. The CDR3 extends over 16 amino acids. Looked up from germline, CDR1 is KGHSH and CDR2 is LQKENI. This clone showed up just a few times. Its antigen remains unidentified. It was with 60 Vbeta and 13 Jbeta primers that the PCR ran. The assay was immunoSEQ multiplex PCR, and TCRdb's table has in-frame clones only and misses some. The sample lists roughly 31,000 clones, about 66% occurring once. Whole-study results and caveats: Reportedly, a later analysis found an Asian-associated ancestry cluster had fewer N-insertions than the roughly 670-donor mean. Associated with cytomegalovirus, according to the listing, were 150 to 200 TCR beta chains. The authors reported that TCR beta sequences could predict HLA-A and HLA-B alleles. These predictions were accurate for most subjects in the first cohort. Across donors, most TCRs were seen rarely, yet some public ones were widespread.

The chain carries TRBV18 and TRBJ2-5; 13 bases map to TRBD2. The receptor comes from a male donor in good health and CMV-seropositive. Sequenced: PBMCs. The CDR3 nucleotides read TGTGCCAGCTCACCCCGTACTAGCGGGAGGGCGGAGACCCAGTACTTC. Its translation: CASSPRTSGRAETQYF.